These 18 T cell receptor beta chains were all obtained from the same sample, sequenced in a study of T-cell reconstitution after alpha-beta-depleted transplantation in children. Library preparation (for TCRbeta) was performed with unique molecular identifiers. In TCRdb, the PCR reads were re-called with MiXCR into one record per CDR3 protein. The sample lists roughly 350,000 distinct CDR3 sequences, about a tenth occurring once. The source was PBMCs from the stem cell graft donor, collected from the stem cell graft. The receptors originated from a human donor who donated a stem cell graft to a child with acute lymphoblastic leukemia.

The V and J genes are TRBV3-1 and TRBJ2-3; D may be TRBD1 or TRBD2 (5 bases each). CDR3 length: 14 residues. Deletions cut 4 bases from V and 6 bases from J, with 14 bases between. Germline loops: CDR1 LGHDT, CDR2 YNNKEL (reference sequence). CDR3 sequence reads: CASSPGPEEDTQYF. CDR3 DNA: TGTGCCAGCAGCCCGGGACCAGAGGAGGATACGCAGTATTTT.

This clonotype came up a few times. The rearrangement joins TRBV7-9 to TRBJ2-3, with a tentative D call TRBD1 (8 bases). The V end lost 7 bases, the J end lost 9 bases, and 23 bases lay between the germline ends. Looked up from germline, CDR1 is SEHNR and CDR2 is FQNEAQ (reference sequence). The CDR3 loop spans 15 amino acids. The CDR3 DNA is TGTGCCAGCACTCGAGGGGGGGGCGACAGGGGAACGCAGTATTTT. Its protein is CASTRGGGDRGTQYF.

This clonotype showed up just a few times. V usage is TRBV7-3 and J usage is TRBJ2-1; 12 bases align to TRBD1. The V gene's germline CDR1 is SGHTA and CDR2 FQGTGA. The V segment lost 3 bases and the J segment 8 bases; nucleotides outside the gene matches: 5. The CDR3 contains 15 residues. The CDR3 DNA follows: TGTGCCAGCAGCTTCCTGGGACAGGGGGCCTATGAGCAGTTCTTC. Translation: CASSFLGQGAYEQFF.

The sample holds many counts of this clonotype. J is TRBJ2-7 and V is TRBV27, with a tentative D call TRBD1 (7 bases). The germline gives CDR1 MNHEY, CDR2 SMNVEV (reference sequence). Deletions cut 0 bases from V and 2 bases from J, with 14 bases between. The CDR3 extends over 16 amino acids. The CDR3 protein is CASSLSNQGGTYEQYF. CDR3 in DNA: TGTGCCAGCAGTTTATCGAATCAGGGGGGCACCTACGAGCAGTACTTC.

There are many counts of this clonotype. V is TRBV7-2 and J is TRBJ2-3, with D unclear. Trimming cost V 1 base and J 1 base, with 9 bases left between them. Germline V gene lookup returns CDR1 SGHTA and CDR2 FQGNSA. The CDR3 is made up of 15 amino acids. CDR3 nucleotides: TGTGCCAGCAGCTTAGATTTTGGGGGCACAGATACGCAGTATTTT. This gives the protein CASSLDFGGTDTQYF.

The chain links TRBV7-9 to TRBJ2-2; 10 bases agree with TRBD2. This CDR3 has 17 amino acids. CDR1 and CDR2 from the germline V gene are SEHNR and FQNEAQ (reference sequence). J gave up 3 bases and V 5 bases, and 9 bases lay outside the gene matches. The CDR3 DNA sequence: TGTGCCAGCAGCGGAAATCGCGGACTAGCGGACACCGGGGAGCTGTTTTTT. As protein: CASSGNRGLADTGELFF.

This chain connects TRBV6-2 or TRBV6-3 to TRBJ1-2, with D hard to call. The CDR3 has 11 residues. Germline V lookup: CDR1 MNHEY, CDR2 SVGEGT. Trimming removed 10 bases at V and 4 bases at J, with 10 bases between. The CDR3, as DNA: TGTGCCACCTACAGAGGCTATGGCTACACCTTC. Residues: CATYRGYGYTF.

This clonotype was observed at least ten times. This chain joins TRBV27 and TRBJ2-3; 8 nucleotides match TRBD1. The CDR3 totals 14 residues. Losses at the gene ends were 0 bases for V and 13 bases for J; bases not matched to a gene: 9. Germline CDR1 reads MNHEY; CDR2 reads SMNVEV (reference sequence). The CDR3 is CASSLSGRGQPKYF. Written as DNA, the CDR3 is TGTGCCAGCAGTTTATCGGGCAGGGGGCAACCAAAGTATTTT.

The sample holds many counts of this clonotype. The chain uses TRBV12-3 or TRBV12-4 and TRBJ1-5; D is unclear. Trimming cost V 3 bases and J 2 bases, with 8 bases left between them. The CDR3 extends over 14 amino acids. The CDR3 protein is CASSLAPRNQPQHF. DNA for the CDR3: TGTGCCAGCAGTTTGGCACCGCGCAATCAGCCCCAGCATTTT.

The rearrangement uses TRBV5-1 and TRBJ2-7, with no clear D. The CDR3 length is 14 residues. Between the trimmed V and J ends, which lost 0 bases and 2 bases, there was a span of 9 bases. Germline CDR1 reads SGHRS; CDR2 reads YFSETQ. CDR3 in amino acids: CASSLERGPYEQYF. The CDR3 DNA reads TGCGCCAGCAGCTTGGAACGCGGCCCCTACGAGCAGTACTTC.

This clonotype was counted only a few times. The genes are TRBV20-1 and TRBJ2-1; a possible D gene is TRBD2 (6 bases). Trimming took 1 base from V and 3 from J, leaving 13 bases between them. The CDR3 loop spans 15 amino acids. Looked up from germline, CDR1 is DFQATT and CDR2 is SNEGSKA (reference sequence). The CDR3 coding sequence is TGCAGTGCTAGAGCCGTCTGGCGGGACTACAATGAGCAGTTCTTC. Protein: CSARAVWRDYNEQFF.

This chain uses TRBV28 with TRBJ2-7; no reliable D call. This CDR3 contains 15 residues. Trimming stripped 6 bases from V and 0 bases from J, with 15 bases between. Germline values: CDR1 MDHEN, CDR2 SYDVKM. This CDR3 is CASSLSSESSYEQYF. The CDR3 DNA reads as TGTGCCAGCAGCCTGTCGTCCGAGAGCTCCTACGAGCAGTACTTC.

The sample holds a few counts of this clonotype. J is TRBJ2-4 and V is TRBV4-1, with 8 bases identical to TRBD1. From germline, CDR1 is MGHRA and CDR2 YSYEKL. V lost 2 bases to trimming and J lost 5 bases; unmatched junction nucleotides: 5. This CDR3 has 15 residues. The CDR3 nucleotides read TGCGCCAGCAGCCAACCCAGGGGGCGGGAAAACATTCAGTACTTC. Amino acid sequence: CASSQPRGRENIQYF.

This clonotype was counted ten times or more. The chain is built from TRBV2 and TRBJ2-7, with a weak D call TRBD1 (6 bases). Looked up from germline, CDR1 is SNHLY and CDR2 is FYNNEI. V shed 5 bases and J shed 0 bases, with 14 bases lying between them. The length of the CDR3 is 15 residues. The chain's CDR3 is CASSQQGRSSYEQYF. The CDR3, as DNA: TGTGCCAGCAGTCAGCAGGGGCGGAGCTCCTACGAGCAGTACTTC.

This clonotype was observed a few times. V gene TRBV7-9 combines with J gene TRBJ2-5; D is undetermined. Trimming cost V 2 bases and J 2 bases, with 12 bases left between them. Germline assignment: CDR1 SEHNR and CDR2 FQNEAQ (reference sequence). The CDR3 is 15 amino acids. The CDR3 loop is CASSLLGSVQETQYF. The CDR3 bases are TGTGCCAGCAGCTTACTGGGGTCTGTTCAAGAGACCCAGTACTTC. The whole variable domain, remainder taken from reference TRBV7-9 and TRBJ2-5, is DTGVSQNPRHKITKRGQNVTFRCDPISEHNRLYWYRQTLGQGPEFLTYFQNEAQLEKSRLLSDRFSAERPKGSFSTLEIQRTEQGDSAMYLCASSLLGSVQETQYFGPGTRLLVL.

The rearrangement links TRBV19 to TRBJ2-5; D may be TRBD2 (6 bases). Between the trimmed V and J ends, which lost 4 bases and 1 base, there was a span of 13 bases. The CDR3 has 15 amino acids. The germline gives CDR1 LNHDA, CDR2 SQIVND (reference sequence). The CDR3 spells CASSTPPGGQETQYF. The DNA for the CDR3 is TGTGCCAGTAGTACCCCCCCCGGGGGCCAAGAGACCCAGTACTTC.

V is TRBV11-1 and J is TRBJ2-5; D may be TRBD1 or TRBD2 (5 bases each). V was shortened by 0 bases and J by 1 base, with 21 bases between the two germline ends. CDR1 and CDR2 (germline): SGHAT, FQDESV (reference sequence). This CDR3 region has 19 residues. CDR3 sequence: CASSLALVRGKGLQETQYF. The CDR3, as DNA: TGTGCCAGCAGCTTAGCGCTTGTGAGGGGAAAGGGGCTCCAAGAGACCCAGTACTTC.

This clonotype was observed at least ten times. The chain employs TRBV3-1 and TRBJ2-2; a weak D match, TRBD1 (5 bases). The V gene's germline CDR1 is LGHDT and CDR2 YNNKEL (reference sequence). This CDR3 region has 14 residues. Trimming took 8 bases from V and 0 from J, leaving 10 bases between them. This CDR3 reads CASGARPNTGELFF. For the CDR3, the DNA is TGTGCCAGCGGGGCACGGCCGAACACCGGGGAGCTGTTTTTT.